The source of this T cell receptor beta chain is a study of blood T cell repertoires in COVID-19. At the level of the study: Spain, Italy and the United States supplied samples that represented acute and convalescent COVID-19. Nucleic acid was either cDNA or gDNA, and it came from T cells, B-cell-depleted T cells, or PBMCs.

In the authors' workflow: Researchers report that nucleated cell counts were estimated from reference gene primer amplification. Sequenced by immunoSEQ multiplex PCR; TCRdb stores in-frame clones only, minus some. That table supplies the V and J calls and clone size; D and trimming were determined from the DNA. The repertoire has 100,000 or so clones, roughly 92% of them found once; the top ten carry 5.7%. The sequence derives from a man aged 50-60 years with active COVID-19. Sample: peripheral blood.

The CDR3 is CASSLDQQGRPYTF. In DNA form, the CDR3 reads TGTGCCAGCAGCTTGGACCAACAGGGTAGACCCTACACCTTC. The chain uses TRBV5-4 and TRBJ1-2, with TRBD1 as a possible D gene (6 bases). The germline CDR1 and CDR2 sequences are SGHNT and YYREEE (reference sequence). This CDR3 has 14 residues. V gave up 0 bases and J gave up 10 bases, with 16 bases separating them.